The following is a T cell receptor beta chain sequence with its context. No antigen is known for it. No base qualities exist here, and no much larger clone lies one base off it. These data belong to a study of control samples from healthy donors and cancer patients (dated by TCRdb to the early 2020s). The method behind the library was the immunoSEQ multiplex PCR assay. TCRdb limited this immuneACCESS table to in-frame rearrangements with V and J called. A share of clones is missing; checked studies link under half to unresolved V genes, and the rest is unexplained. The sample has approximately 170,000 clones on record, 91% of them singletons. The leading ten clones occupy approximately 1.6% of the sample. This sequence originates from a woman aged 30 to 39 in good health. Material: blood.

The nucleotides are TGTGCCAGCAGTAGACAGGGGGCGGGTAGCACAGATACGCAGTATTTT. Translated, it gives CASSRQGAGSTDTQYF. The chain couples TRBV28 to TRBJ2-3; the central 10 bases match TRBD1. V loses 5 bases at its end and J loses 0 bases; junction bases beyond the gene matches: 5. The CDR3 sequence holds 16 residues, the cysteine and phenylalanine included. The read is trimmed to its CDR3 DNA, 48 bases read in frame from base 1. From a lookup of the germline V gene, CDR1 and CDR2 are MDHEN and SYDVKM.